Following are 31 T cell receptor beta chains from one sample sequenced in a study of blood T cells in healthy people across ages. A sample-barcoded 5' primer and a J-beta primer mix were used in a second PCR of roughly 7 to 11 cycles. TCRdb passed the 5' RACE reads through MiXCR, listing each CDR3 protein once. The data show just over 1 million distinct CDR3 sequences, 35% to 50% seen once. Sequenced: blood. The source is a woman aged 60 to 75 in good health.

This clonotype was recorded at least ten times. The chain combines TRBV4-2 with TRBJ2-5, with TRBD1 as a possible D gene (5 bases). The CDR3 sequence is 14 residues long. Per the germline V gene, CDR1 is LGHNA and CDR2 is YNFKEQ. V lost 0 bases and J lost 1, with 6 bases in between. The CDR3 is CASSQDGAQETQYF. CDR3 nucleotides: TGTGCCAGCAGCCAAGATGGGGCCCAAGAGACCCAGTACTTC.

V is TRBV27 and J is TRBJ2-5; D may be TRBD1 (6 bases). Trimming took off 8 bases at V and 7 bases at J, with 17 bases between the two ends. CDR3 length: 13 amino acids. CDR1 is MNHEY, CDR2 SMNVEV, per germline (reference sequence). CDR3: CASLDRRRGTQYF. The CDR3 DNA reads as TGTGCCAGCCTCGACAGGAGAAGGGGGACCCAGTACTTC.

This clonotype was picked up a small number of times. The germline gene is not matched at one end of the junction; a read error may be the cause. The J gene is TRBJ2-3, the V gene TRBV6-2 or TRBV6-3, with 7 bases matching TRBD2. Germline V gives CDR1 MNHEY, CDR2 SVGEGT. CDR3 size: 15 residues. CDR3 amino acids: CASSYRGGSRDTQYF. In nucleotides, the CDR3 is TGTGCCAGCAGTTACCGGGGCGGGAGCAGAGATACGCAGTATTTT.

This CDR3 is CASSWTGETQYF. The CDR3 bases are TGCGCCAGCAGCTGGACTGGAGAGACCCAGTACTTC. V usage is TRBV5-1 and J usage is TRBJ2-5; TRBD2 is a possible D gene (5 bases). Germline loops: CDR1 SGHRS, CDR2 YFSETQ. This CDR3 region has 12 residues. The V end lost 3 bases, the J end lost 4 bases, and 7 bases lay between the germline ends.

This chain links TRBV12-3 or TRBV12-4 with TRBJ2-3, with TRBD2 matching 8 bases. J lost 1 base, V lost 6 bases, and 15 bases had no gene match. There are 18 residues in the CDR3. This CDR3 is CASRQKSLSGKGTDTQYF. CDR3 coding DNA: TGTGCCAGCAGACAAAAATCCCTTAGCGGGAAAGGCACAGATACGCAGTATTTT.

The V and J genes are TRBV12-3 or TRBV12-4 and TRBJ1-2, with TRBD1 matching over 9 bases. The CDR3 is made up of 15 amino acids. Trimming cost V 3 bases and J 4 bases; bases outside gene matches: 6. The CDR3 reads CASSLTGGPGYGYTF. CDR3 in DNA: TGTGCCAGCAGTTTGACAGGGGGGCCTGGCTATGGCTACACCTTC.

V and J are TRBV20-1 and TRBJ2-5; D remains unclear. V was clipped by 0 bases and J by 2 bases, with 10 bases between them. Germline V gene sequence: CDR1 DFQATT, CDR2 SNEGSKA (reference sequence). This CDR3 contains 14 residues. The CDR3 nucleotides read TGCAGTGCTAGAGATAAGGCGGATCAAGAGACCCAGTACTTC. As protein: CSARDKADQETQYF.

This clonotype has more than one count but fewer than ten. V is TRBV5-1 and J is TRBJ2-5; TRBD2 might be the D (5 bases). The assigned J gene may be wrong: the sequence end matches TRBJ2-7 better. The CDR3 covers 14 residues. The V gene's germline CDR1 is SGHRS and CDR2 YFSETQ. The CDR3 here is CASSLEGPGIEQYF. CDR3 nucleotide sequence: TGCGCCAGCAGCTTGGAGGGCCCGGGAATCGAGCAGTACTTC.

This clonotype appeared a few times. The chain has TRBV29-1 and TRBJ2-5; D not resolved. CDR3 length equals 12 residues. Germline lookup yields CDR1 SQVTM and CDR2 ANQGSEA. The V end lost 7 bases, the J end lost 3 bases, and 12 bases lay between the germline ends. Written as DNA, the CDR3 is TGCAGCGCAAGGGCCCCCGAAGAGACCCAGTACTTC. This sequence encodes CSARAPEETQYF.

This clonotype has a handful of counts. V and J are TRBV5-1 and TRBJ1-1; D may be TRBD1 (5 bases). The V end was cut by 4 bases, the J end by 1 base, with 14 bases between. In germline, CDR1 is SGHRS, CDR2 YFSETQ. This CDR3 is built from 15 residues. The CDR3 loop reads CASSPLGLTNTEAFF. The DNA for the CDR3 is TGCGCCAGCAGCCCATTGGGACTGACGAACACTGAAGCTTTCTTT.

In this sample, this clonotype turned up a few times. The rearrangement links TRBV5-1 to TRBJ1-2; tentative D call: TRBD1 (5 bases). The CDR3 consists of 15 residues. V lost 0 bases and J lost 4, with 13 bases in between. CDR1 and CDR2 from the germline V gene are SGHRS and YFSETQ. As DNA, the CDR3 is TGCGCCAGCAGCTTGGCCCAGGGAGGCGGCTATGGCTACACCTTC. Translated, it gives CASSLAQGGGYGYTF. Full variable domain (missing parts from reference TRBV5-1 and TRBJ1-2): KAGVTQTPRYLIKTRGQQVTLSCSPISGHRSVSWYQQTPGQGLQFLFEYFSETQRNKGNFPGRFSGRQFSNSRSEMNVSTLELGDSALYLCASSLAQGGGYGYTFGSGTRLTVV.

This chain links TRBV4-1 with TRBJ1-4, with D unclear. From germline, CDR1 is MGHRA and CDR2 YSYEKL. V was cut by 1 base and J by 6 bases, with 15 bases left in between. The CDR3 length is 16 residues. For the CDR3, the DNA is TGCGCCAGCAGCCAAGGTCAAGGCACGGCGGATGAAAAACTGTTTTTT. Translated, it gives CASSQGQGTADEKLFF.

This clonotype was seen a few times. The chain employs TRBV4-2 and TRBJ2-5; D not certain. This CDR3 is 16 amino acids long. Germline lookup yields CDR1 LGHNA and CDR2 YNFKEQ. Trimming cost V 0 bases and J 0 bases, with 11 bases left between them. DNA of the CDR3: TGTGCCAGCAGCCAAGAATACGGAAACTACCAAGAGACCCAGTACTTC. It translates to CASSQEYGNYQETQYF.

CDR3 nucleotides: TGCAGCGTCTTGTCCAGGGCTGACGAGCAGTACTTC. Protein product: CSVLSRADEQYF. This chain links TRBV29-1 with TRBJ2-7, with D possibly matching TRBD1 (5 bases). The V gene's germline CDR1 is SQVTM and CDR2 ANQGSEA. The V and J ends lost 6 bases and 5 bases respectively, with 14 bases between them. This CDR3 is 12 amino acids long.

V gene TRBV24-1 combines with J gene TRBJ2-3, with D possibly TRBD2 on 6 matching bases. V was trimmed by 7 bases and J by 1 base, leaving 8 bases between them. The length of the CDR3 is 13 residues. Germline CDR1 and CDR2: KGHDR and SFDVKD. The CDR3 region is CATRGGGTDTQYF. CDR3 coding DNA: TGTGCCACCAGGGGAGGCGGCACAGATACGCAGTATTTT.

This clonotype appeared a few times. The rearrangement joins TRBV20-1 to TRBJ2-1; D is undetermined. V gave up 3 bases and J gave up 6 bases, with 15 bases separating them. The CDR3 is made up of 14 amino acids. Germline assignment: CDR1 DFQATT and CDR2 SNEGSKA (reference sequence). CDR3 bases: TGCAGTGCTAGCGATAGGCCACTACGCAATGAGCAGTTCTTC. Its protein product is CSASDRPLRNEQFF.

This clonotype has ten or more counts. The chain carries TRBV27 and TRBJ1-6, with D uncertain. From germline, CDR1 is MNHEY and CDR2 SMNVEV (reference sequence). The CDR3 is 12 amino acids. With 5 bases removed from V and 8 bases from J, the gap between germline ends came to 7 bases. The CDR3 DNA reads as TGTGCCAGCAGTGAGGGTTATTCACCCCTCCACTTT. Its protein product is CASSEGYSPLHF.

This chain joins TRBV10-2 and TRBJ2-5; D is ambiguous. Trimming shortened V by 2 bases and J by 5 bases, and 6 bases separated the two germline ends. The CDR3 consists of 12 residues. The germline gives CDR1 WSHSY, CDR2 SAAADI. CDR3 DNA sequence: TGCGCCAGCAGTGAGAGGTCGGAGACCCAGTACTTC. Protein: CASSERSETQYF.

The genes are TRBV20-1 and TRBJ2-7; 10 nucleotides match TRBD2. V shed 1 base and J 6 bases; nucleotides not matched to a gene: 12. Germline values: CDR1 DFQATT, CDR2 SNEGSKA (reference sequence). The CDR3 contains 16 residues. CDR3 sequence reads: CSARGLGVAGGLEQYF. The CDR3 region has the DNA TGCAGTGCTAGAGGTCTGGGAGTAGCGGGAGGCCTCGAGCAGTACTTC.

In this sample, this clonotype turned up a few times. The chain combines TRBV12-3 or TRBV12-4 with TRBJ2-1; D ambiguous. The CDR3 spans 13 residues. The germline V and J ends were trimmed by 3 bases and 9 bases, with 12 bases remaining between them. CDR3 loop: CASSLLVLSEQFF. The CDR3, as DNA: TGTGCCAGCAGTTTGTTAGTTCTATCTGAGCAGTTCTTC.

This chain uses TRBV5-1 with TRBJ2-7, with D maybe TRBD2 (5 bases). In germline, CDR1 is SGHRS, CDR2 YFSETQ. Trimming pared 0 bases from V and 0 bases from J, leaving 10 bases between. CDR3 size: 15 residues. The CDR3 reads CASSLAGRDSYEQYF. The CDR3 bases are TGCGCCAGCAGCTTGGCCGGTCGGGACTCCTACGAGCAGTACTTC.

CDR3: CASSYSAASADTQYF. CDR3 coding DNA: TGTGCCAGCAGTTACTCCGCGGCCAGCGCAGATACGCAGTATTTT. This sequence joins TRBV6-6 and TRBJ2-3; no clear D. The CDR3 is 15 amino acids. Germline assignment: CDR1 MNHNY and CDR2 SVGAGI (reference sequence). V gave up 0 bases and J gave up 4 bases, with 11 bases separating them.

This chain links TRBV6-5 with TRBJ2-1, with 10 bases lining up with TRBD1. This CDR3 has 17 amino acids. Germline trimming cut 10 bases from V and 4 bases from J; bases unmatched to any gene: 16. Germline V lookup: CDR1 MNHEY, CDR2 SVGAGI. CDR3 residues: CATINLQGTGAYNEQFF. In DNA, the CDR3 is TGTGCCACCATTAACCTTCAAGGGACAGGGGCTTACAATGAGCAGTTCTTC.

The rearrangement uses TRBV11-2 and TRBJ2-5; the D is unclear. Trimming removed 5 bases from V and 5 bases from J, with 18 bases in between. Germline CDR1 and CDR2: SGHAT and FQNNGV. The CDR3 has 15 residues. The CDR3 DNA follows: TGTGCCAGCAGCCCCCCCCTCCCGTCCCGCGAGACCCAGTACTTC. Protein product: CASSPPLPSRETQYF.

The J gene is TRBJ1-6, the V gene TRBV9; D may be TRBD1 (5 bases). Germline V gene lookup returns CDR1 SGDLS and CDR2 YYNGEE. The CDR3 extends over 13 amino acids. V lost 0 bases to trimming and J lost 7 bases, with 5 bases between them. The CDR3 region has the DNA TGTGCCAGCAGCGTAGGACAGAATTCACCCCTCCACTTT. It is translated as CASSVGQNSPLHF. Complete variable domain (other parts from reference TRBV9 and TRBJ1-6): DSGVTQTPKHLITATGQRVTLRCSPRSGDLSVYWYQQSLDQGLQFLIQYYNGEERAKGNILERFSAQQFPDLHSELNLSSLELGDSALYFCASSVGQNSPLHFGNGTRLTVT.

About this clonotype itself: The junction shows a germline mismatch at one end, possibly a read error. The chain joins TRBV5-1 to TRBJ2-5; a possible D gene is TRBD1 (6 bases). CDR1 and CDR2 from the germline V gene are SGHRS and YFSETQ. This CDR3 region has 14 residues. The chain's CDR3 is CANSRPGQDDEQYF. The CDR3 DNA follows: TGCGCCAACAGCCGACCGGGACAAGACGACGAACAGTACTTC.

The chain is built from TRBV20-1 and TRBJ1-5; a possible D gene is TRBD1 (5 bases). There are 16 residues in the CDR3. Trimming pared 3 bases from V and 2 bases from J, leaving 17 bases between. Germline V CDR1 and CDR2: DFQATT, SNEGSKA (reference sequence). The CDR3 reads CSASRARVGGNQPQHF. In DNA, the CDR3 is TGCAGTGCTAGTAGGGCCAGGGTAGGTGGCAATCAGCCCCAGCATTTT.

This chain uses TRBV6-5 with TRBJ2-2; 7 bases fit TRBD2. V lost 4 bases to trimming and J lost 5 bases; unmatched junction nucleotides: 7. Germline CDR1 and CDR2: MNHEY and SVGAGI. The CDR3 spans 15 residues. CDR3 sequence: CASSSTSFLTGELFF. CDR3 in DNA: TGTGCCAGCAGTTCGACTAGCTTCTTGACCGGGGAGCTGTTTTTT.

The rearrangement joins TRBV7-9 to TRBJ2-1, with D unclear. The germline gives CDR1 SEHNR, CDR2 FQNEAQ (reference sequence). The CDR3 sequence is 18 residues long. V lost 2 bases and J 3 bases, leaving 20 bases between the germline ends. As DNA, the CDR3 is TGTGCCAGCAGCTTAAAACGGCGCCCGGCTCCCCTCTACAATGAGCAGTTCTTC. This translates into CASSLKRRPAPLYNEQFF. Based on the CDR3 plus reference TRBV7-9 and TRBJ2-1, the full variable domain is DTGVSQNPRHKITKRGQNVTFRCDPISEHNRLYWYRQTLGQGPEFLTYFQNEAQLEKSRLLSDRFSAERPKGSFSTLEIQRTEQGDSAMYLCASSLKRRPAPLYNEQFFGPGTRLTVL.

The chain links TRBV20-1 to TRBJ1-5, with 7 bases that match TRBD1. Germline V gives CDR1 DFQATT, CDR2 SNEGSKA (reference sequence). The CDR3 is 16 residues long. V trimming: 6 bases; J trimming: 2 bases; junction bases outside the gene matches: 13. Here the CDR3 reads CSATRFGQVGNQPQHF. CDR3 nucleotides: TGCAGTGCCACGAGATTCGGACAGGTTGGCAATCAGCCCCAGCATTTT.

This clonotype was found a few times. The genes are TRBV20-1 and TRBJ1-1; 7 nucleotides line up with TRBD1. Germline CDR1 and CDR2: DFQATT and SNEGSKA (reference sequence). The CDR3 covers 14 residues. With 3 bases clipped from V and 6 bases from J, the junction kept 10 bases outside the gene matches. The chain's CDR3 is CSASRLQGIAEAFF. The CDR3, as DNA: TGCAGTGCTAGCCGCCTACAGGGGATAGCTGAAGCTTTCTTT.